This entry lists 25 T cell receptor beta chains sequenced from one sample in a study of cytomegalovirus exposure and HLA in healthy donors. Data came from immunoSEQ multiplex PCR; TCRdb stores just in-frame clones and leaves some out. Of over 60,000 clones listed, nearly 96% are singletons. Sequences were obtained from PBMCs. The receptor set was obtained from a woman between 18 and 30 years old in good health and CMV-seropositive.

V gene TRBV29-1 combines with J gene TRBJ1-1; D may be TRBD1 (5 bases). In germline, CDR1 is SQVTM, CDR2 ANQGSEA. The CDR3 length is 12 residues. V was cut by 4 bases and J by 1 base, with 7 bases left in between. The CDR3 DNA reads TGCAGCGTTGGACAGACGAACACTGAAGCTTTCTTT. Translated: CSVGQTNTEAFF.

A single count supports this clone. This chain joins TRBV27 and TRBJ2-7, with 9 positions matching TRBD2. Looked up from germline, CDR1 is MNHEY and CDR2 is SMNVEV (reference sequence). J gave up 4 bases and V 5 bases, and 6 bases lay outside the gene matches. The CDR3 length is 14 residues. In DNA form, the CDR3 reads TGTGCCAGCAGTCCCCGACTAGCGGTGTACGAGCAGTACTTC. Protein: CASSPRLAVYEQYF.

V and J are TRBV19 and TRBJ1-5, with D uncertain. The CDR3 is 14 amino acids. V dropped 5 bases and J dropped 0 bases, with 8 bases sitting between them. Germline assignment: CDR1 LNHDA and CDR2 SQIVND (reference sequence). For the CDR3, the DNA is TGTGCCAGTAGTCCCCCAGATAGCAATCAGCCCCAGCATTTT. Encoded protein: CASSPPDSNQPQHF.

The rearrangement links TRBV5-1 to TRBJ1-1; 7 positions match TRBD1. The J segment lost 2 bases and the V segment lost 7 bases, leaving 8 bases of the junction unmatched. Per the germline V gene, CDR1 is SGHRS and CDR2 is YFSETQ. This CDR3 region has 14 residues. The CDR3 protein is CASSREGGNTEAFF. The CDR3 DNA follows: TGCGCCAGCTCAAGAGAAGGGGGCAACACTGAAGCTTTCTTT.

This clone was detected only once. The gene calls are TRBV7-2 and TRBJ2-1, with a weak D call TRBD2 (6 bases). This CDR3 region has 14 residues. Germline V gives CDR1 SGHTA, CDR2 FQGNSA. Trimming removed 8 bases from V and 4 bases from J, with 15 bases in between. As DNA, the CDR3 is TGTGCCAGCTCGGGAGAGCAGTCTTACAATGAGCAGTTCTTC. This gives the protein CASSGEQSYNEQFF.

This clone occurred once. As DNA, the CDR3 is TGTGCCAGCAGCGTCCGGGGGGGGAATAGGGAAAAACTGTTTTTT. Translating it yields CASSVRGGNREKLFF. V usage is TRBV7-2 and J usage is TRBJ1-4; a possible D gene is TRBD1 (5 bases). The V end was cut by 5 bases, the J end by 8 bases, with 18 bases between. The CDR3 is 15 residues long. Germline CDR1 SGHTA, CDR2 FQGNSA.

The genes are TRBV2 and TRBJ2-3, with 10 nucleotides matching TRBD2. The CDR3 totals 15 residues. From germline, CDR1 is SNHLY and CDR2 FYNNEI. V lost 3 bases and J lost 4; bases outside the gene matches: 4. In DNA form, the CDR3 reads TGTGCCAGCAGTGACTGGCTAGCGGGAGCAGATACGCAGTATTTT. Translation gives CASSDWLAGADTQYF.

The V call is TRBV28, the J call TRBJ1-5; 11 bases line up with TRBD1. This CDR3 spans 18 amino acids. The V gene's germline CDR1 is MDHEN and CDR2 SYDVKM. The V segment lost 1 base and the J segment 4 bases; nucleotides outside the gene matches: 9. The CDR3 sequence is CASSLLLDRGQGNQPQHF. CDR3 DNA: TGTGCCAGCAGTTTATTGTTGGACAGGGGGCAAGGGAATCAGCCCCAGCATTTT.

The J gene is TRBJ1-5, the V gene TRBV29-1, with 7 bases lining up with TRBD1. CDR3 length: 13 residues. The germline gives CDR1 SQVTM, CDR2 ANQGSEA. V was clipped by 1 base and J by 6 bases; unmatched bases: 3. CDR3 DNA sequence: TGCAGCGTTGAAGTGGCAGGGGGTCAGCCCCAGCATTTT. It encodes CSVEVAGGQPQHF.

The chain has TRBV7-2 and TRBJ2-5; 7 bases are shared with TRBD2. The CDR3 extends over 15 amino acids. The ends lost 5 bases at V and 7 bases at J; junction bases unmatched: 13. Germline V gene sequence: CDR1 SGHTA, CDR2 FQGNSA. CDR3 protein: CASSGGPRAGATQYF. Written as DNA, the CDR3 is TGTGCCAGCAGCGGGGGACCGCGGGCGGGAGCGACCCAGTACTTC.

J is TRBJ1-4 and V is TRBV29-1; D is unclear. V lost 5 bases to trimming and J lost 7 bases, with 20 bases between them. The CDR3 covers 15 residues. Germline V gene sequence: CDR1 SQVTM, CDR2 ANQGSEA. CDR3 sequence: CSVSPEGRAGEKLFF. The CDR3 bases are TGCAGCGTTTCCCCCGAGGGTAGGGCTGGTGAAAAACTGTTTTTT. Full variable domain (missing parts from reference TRBV29-1 and TRBJ1-4): SAVISQKPSRDICQRGTSLTIQCQVDSQVTMMFWYRQQPGQSLTLIATANQGSEATYESGFVIDKFPISRPNLTFSTLTVSNMSPEDSSIYLCSVSPEGRAGEKLFFGSGTQLSVL.

This chain joins TRBV7-9 and TRBJ1-1, with 8 bases matching TRBD1. The CDR3 runs 15 residues. V dropped 1 base and J dropped 5; count of bases not matched to a gene: 6. Per germline, CDR1 SEHNR and CDR2 FQNEAQ (reference sequence). The CDR3 bases are TGTGCCAGCAGCTTAGGGACAGGGCGGTGGACTGAAGCTTTCTTT. This translates into CASSLGTGRWTEAFF.

The V gene is TRBV5-1, the J gene TRBJ1-1; 9 positions match TRBD1. Germline CDR1 reads SGHRS; CDR2 reads YFSETQ. CDR3 length: 17 residues. V lost 2 bases to trimming and J lost 0 bases; unmatched junction nucleotides: 8. Here the CDR3 reads CASSFAGQGYMNTEAFF. The CDR3 DNA follows: TGCGCCAGCAGCTTCGCGGGACAGGGATACATGAACACTGAAGCTTTCTTT.

The chain employs TRBV12-5 and TRBJ2-3; maybe TRBD2 (6 bases). Germline V gene lookup returns CDR1 LGHNT and CDR2 FRNRAP. V shed 2 bases and J shed 4 bases, with 13 bases lying between them. The CDR3 length is 15 residues. The CDR3 nucleotides are TGTGCTAGTGGTTTGTTTGGGACTCACTCAGATACGCAGTATTTT. It yields the protein CASGLFGTHSDTQYF.

The V call is TRBV30, the J call TRBJ2-7; 7 bases agree with TRBD1. Germline V gives CDR1 GTSNPN, CDR2 SVGIG (reference sequence). The CDR3 spans 12 residues. The junction had 9 bases not matched to a gene; V was cut back by 0 bases and J by 13 bases. The CDR3 reads CAWSVMGRDRYF. As DNA, the CDR3 is TGTGCCTGGAGTGTTATGGGCCGGGACAGATACTTC.

The chain employs TRBV6-6 and TRBJ1-2; 12 bases fit TRBD1. Germline CDR1 reads MNHNY; CDR2 reads SVGAGI (reference sequence). The CDR3 sequence is 16 residues long. V shed 6 bases, J shed 6 bases, and the junction held 11 bases outside the gene matches. The CDR3 DNA follows: TGTGCCAGCAGCTCGGAGGGACAGGGGGCGGGGAATGGCTACACCTTC. Protein: CASSSEGQGAGNGYTF.

As DNA, the CDR3 is TGTGCCAGCAGCACCTGGTCACAGGAGAACAATCAGCCCCAGCATTTT. Amino acids: CASSTWSQENNQPQHF. The V and J genes are TRBV7-2 and TRBJ1-5; TRBD1 might be the D (5 bases). The CDR3 runs 16 residues. Germline CDR1 SGHTA, CDR2 FQGNSA. The V and J ends lost 5 bases and 3 bases respectively, with 17 bases between them.

The genes are TRBV27 and TRBJ2-5; TRBD2 is a possible D gene (6 bases). Germline V gene lookup returns CDR1 MNHEY and CDR2 SMNVEV (reference sequence). The CDR3 consists of 16 residues. Trimming shortened V by 4 bases and J by 5 bases, and 20 bases separated the two germline ends. CDR3 in DNA: TGTGCCAGCAGTTCATCGGGAGCCGGAGCGAGGGAGACCCAGTACTTC. It translates to CASSSSGAGARETQYF.

This sequence joins TRBV28 and TRBJ2-3, with 7 bases lining up with TRBD2. CDR1 is MDHEN and CDR2 is SYDVKM in the germline V gene. Unmatched junction bases numbered 4, after V lost 3 bases and J lost 7 bases. The CDR3 consists of 13 residues. CDR3 residues: CASSFRDYNTQYF. The CDR3 DNA sequence: TGTGCCAGCAGTTTCAGGGACTACAATACGCAGTATTTT. Full variable domain (rest looked up from reference TRBV28 and TRBJ2-3): DVKVTQSSRYLVKRTGEKVFLECVQDMDHENMFWYRQDPGLGLRLIYFSYDVKMKEKGDIPEGYSVSREKKERFSLILESASTNQTSMYLCASSFRDYNTQYFGPGTRLTVL.

This chain joins TRBV2 and TRBJ2-7; possible D gene TRBD2, 6 bases. The CDR3 has 14 residues. Germline CDR1 SNHLY, CDR2 FYNNEI. Trimming pared 4 bases from V and 5 bases from J, leaving 15 bases between. The CDR3 sequence: CASSGLTGRNEQYF. The DNA for the CDR3 is TGTGCCAGCAGTGGGTTGACGGGGAGGAACGAGCAGTACTTC.

This clone was seen only a few times. The rearrangement links TRBV10-3 to TRBJ2-7; 9 bases agree with TRBD1. Germline V lookup: CDR1 ENHRY, CDR2 SYGVKD. The length of the CDR3 is 14 residues. Trimming took 6 bases from V and 2 from J; bases not matched to a gene: 5. CDR3 nucleotides: TGTGCCATCAGGGACCGGGACAGGGCCTACGAGCAGTACTTC. Translation: CAIRDRDRAYEQYF.

The chain recombines TRBV29-1 with TRBJ2-1; 15 bases align to TRBD2. J was trimmed by 6 bases and V by 6 bases; bases with no gene match: 12. Germline-derived CDR1 and CDR2 are SQVTM and ANQGSEA. CDR3 length equals 17 residues. CDR3 sequence (DNA): TGCAGCGTATACCCCGGGACTAGCGGGAGGTTCCCCAATGAGCAGTTCTTC. This translates into CSVYPGTSGRFPNEQFF.

The chain's CDR3 is CALPQGILGYTF. The CDR3 bases are TGTGCCCTACCTCAGGGGATTCTTGGCTACACCTTC. The J gene is TRBJ1-2, the V gene TRBV25-1, with D perhaps TRBD1 (6 bases). This CDR3 has 12 residues. The germline V and J ends were trimmed by 11 bases and 7 bases, with 17 bases remaining between them. Per germline, CDR1 MGHDK and CDR2 SYGVNS.

The chain recombines TRBV2 with TRBJ1-5; D is possibly TRBD1 (5 bases). The germline V gene encodes CDR1 SNHLY and CDR2 FYNNEI. With 6 bases removed from V and 0 bases from J, the gap between germline ends came to 12 bases. CDR3 size: 15 residues. CDR3 in amino acids: CASRAMTASNQPQHF. In DNA, the CDR3 is TGTGCCAGCAGAGCCATGACAGCTAGCAATCAGCCCCAGCATTTT.

The gene calls are TRBV30 and TRBJ2-4, with TRBD2 as a possible D gene (6 bases). The CDR3 length is 14 residues. Trimming took 1 base from V and 0 from J, leaving 7 bases between them. Germline V gene lookup returns CDR1 GTSNPN and CDR2 SVGIG (reference sequence). The CDR3 DNA reads as TGTGCCTGGAGTGAGGGACTAGCCAAAAACATTCAGTACTTC. Its protein is CAWSEGLAKNIQYF.